This T cell receptor beta chain was captured by sequencing in a study of neurological immune-mediated disorders. Study-wide findings and caveats: No expanded-clone CDR3 amino acid sequence recurred across subjects, suggesting private TCR-beta repertoires.

Trimming took 4 bases from V and 2 from J, leaving 12 bases between them. CDR3 size: 14 residues. Time point defined: longitudinal time-point 2. TCRdb re-called the 5' RACE reads through MiXCR, storing one row per CDR3 protein. The sample comprises about 66,000 distinct CDR3 sequences, more than 9.5% of which are singletons, and around 13% rests with the top ten. This clonotype was seen repeatedly, ten times or more. The antigen is unknown. The chain employs TRBV12-3 or TRBV12-4 and TRBJ2-7, with D perhaps TRBD2 (7 bases). The receptor comes from a man younger than 45 in good health. Input material: PBMCs. The CDR3 loop reads CASSWEGTTYEQYF. Written as DNA, the CDR3 is TGTGCCAGCAGTTGGGAGGGGACAACCTACGAGCAGTACTTC.